This T cell receptor beta chain was documented in a study of blood T cell repertoires in COVID-19. Across the whole study: The United States, Italy and Spain supplied acute and convalescent COVID-19 samples.

The germline V and J ends were trimmed by 1 base and 5 bases, with 18 bases remaining between them. This CDR3 has 16 residues. CDR1 is LNHNV, CDR2 YYDKDF, per germline (reference sequence). Participants were placed into cohorts based on the clinical history they reported. Either two negative PCRs, clearance, or symptom resolution qualified Cohort 3 donors as recovered. The protocol was immunoSEQ multiplex PCR, while the TCRdb copy is restricted to in-frame clones and leaves out a portion. The sample holds about 300,000 clones, about 85% seen once. The sample was PBMCs or T cells enriched from blood (not recorded which). The sequence derives from a woman in her twenties or thirties who had recovered from COVID-19. The chain carries TRBV15 and TRBJ2-7, with D possibly TRBD1 on 6 matching bases. The DNA for the CDR3 is TGTGCCACCAGCAGAGCTCGTTGGCAGGGGTTGCACGAGCAGTACTTC. Translated, it gives CATSRARWQGLHEQYF.